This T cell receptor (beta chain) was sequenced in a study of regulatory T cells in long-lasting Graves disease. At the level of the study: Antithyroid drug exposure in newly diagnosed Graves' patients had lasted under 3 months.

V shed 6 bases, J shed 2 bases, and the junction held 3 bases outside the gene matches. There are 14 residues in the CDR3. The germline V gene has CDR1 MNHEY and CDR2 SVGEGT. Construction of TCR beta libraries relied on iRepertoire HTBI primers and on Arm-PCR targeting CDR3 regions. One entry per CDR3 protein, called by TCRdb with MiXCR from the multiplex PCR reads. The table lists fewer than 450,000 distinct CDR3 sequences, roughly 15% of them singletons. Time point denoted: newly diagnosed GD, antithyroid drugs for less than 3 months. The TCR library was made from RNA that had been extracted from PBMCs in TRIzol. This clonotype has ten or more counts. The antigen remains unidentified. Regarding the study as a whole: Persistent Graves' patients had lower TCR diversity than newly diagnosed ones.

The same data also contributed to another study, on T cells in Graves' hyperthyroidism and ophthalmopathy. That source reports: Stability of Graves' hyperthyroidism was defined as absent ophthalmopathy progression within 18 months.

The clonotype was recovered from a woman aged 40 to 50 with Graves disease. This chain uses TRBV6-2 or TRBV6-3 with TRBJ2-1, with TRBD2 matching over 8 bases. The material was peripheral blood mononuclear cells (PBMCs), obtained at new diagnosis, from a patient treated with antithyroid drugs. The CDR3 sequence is CASRGTRTYNEQFF. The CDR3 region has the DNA TGTGCCAGCAGGGGGACTAGAACCTACAATGAGCAGTTCTTC.